This T cell receptor beta chain was sequenced in a study of blood T cell repertoires in COVID-19. On the study more broadly: Sites across the United States, Italy and Spain contributed samples from acute and convalescent COVID-19. PBMCs, B-cell-depleted T cells, or T cells provided the cDNA or gDNA that made up the material.

V lost 5 bases and J lost 0, with 8 bases in between. This CDR3 region has 14 residues. CDR1 is SNHLY, CDR2 FYNNEI, per germline. In the original analysis: Nucleated cell number was recorded as an estimate derived from reference gene primer amplification. Measured with immunoSEQ multiplex PCR; TCRdb has only the in-frame clones, and not every one. The V and J calls and clone size were taken over from that table, and D and trimming were inferred from the DNA. The data contain approximately 100,000 clones, 80% to 95% of them singletons. The sample was peripheral blood. V is TRBV2 and J is TRBJ2-1; no definite D call. The TCR comes from a man aged 70 or older with acute or convalescent COVID-19. As DNA, the CDR3 is TGTGCCAGCAGTCGACTGAGCTCCTACAATGAGCAGTTCTTC. Amino acids: CASSRLSSYNEQFF.